The next 28 T cell receptor beta chains were all read from a single sample in a study of blood T cell repertoires in COVID-19. The table came from immunoSEQ multiplex PCR; TCRdb's copy has only in-frame clones and leaves some out. The table includes about 270,000 clones, 85% to 90% detected once. The sequencing sample was made of PBMCs or T cells enriched from blood (not recorded which). The receptor set was obtained from a woman aged 55-70 years in a cohort exposed to, infected with or recovered from COVID-19 (not recorded which).

The genes are TRBV27 and TRBJ2-5; TRBD1 might be the D (6 bases). Deletions cut 9 bases from V and 5 bases from J, with 16 bases between. Germline loops: CDR1 MNHEY, CDR2 SMNVEV (reference sequence). The CDR3 covers 13 residues. CDR3 bases: TGTGCCAGTAAAAGGGGGTTGCGGGAGACCCAGTACTTC. Its protein is CASKRGLRETQYF.

This chain connects TRBV19 to TRBJ2-2; the match to TRBD1 covers 8 bases. Per the germline V gene, CDR1 is LNHDA and CDR2 is SQIVND (reference sequence). The CDR3 is 16 amino acids. With V trimmed by 9 bases and J by 5 bases, 14 bases remained unmatched. CDR3 sequence: CASRFAGTGETGELFF. CDR3 in DNA: TGTGCCAGCAGATTCGCGGGGACAGGAGAGACCGGGGAGCTGTTTTTT. Variable domain in full (rest from reference TRBV19 and TRBJ2-2): DGGITQSPKYLFRKEGQNVTLSCEQNLNHDAMYWYRQDPGQGLRLIYYSQIVNDFQKGDIAEGYSVSREKKESFPLTVTSAQKNPTAFYLCASRFAGTGETGELFFGEGSRLTVL.

The genes are TRBV11-2 and TRBJ2-7, with D maybe TRBD2 (6 bases). There are 16 residues in the CDR3. CDR1 and CDR2 (germline): SGHAT, FQNNGV. V lost 4 bases, J lost 0 bases, and 16 bases lay in between. The CDR3, as DNA: TGTGCCAGCAGCTCCCGTGGACGGGAGTTCTCCTACGAGCAGTACTTC. Translation gives CASSSRGREFSYEQYF.

CDR3 in amino acids: CASSRGQTNTEAFF. CDR3 nucleotides: TGTGCCAGCAGCCGGGGACAGACGAACACTGAAGCTTTCTTT. This sequence joins TRBV27 and TRBJ1-1, with TRBD1 matching 7 bases. CDR3 length equals 14 residues. V shed 6 bases, J shed 1 base, and the junction held 5 bases outside the gene matches. CDR1 and CDR2 (germline): MNHEY, SMNVEV (reference sequence).

This rearrangement joins TRBV5-4 to TRBJ1-3, with 8 bases that match TRBD1. The CDR3 covers 17 residues. Losses at the gene ends were 0 bases for V and 2 bases for J; bases not matched to a gene: 7. Germline loops: CDR1 SGHNT, CDR2 YYREEE (reference sequence). The DNA of the CDR3 is TGTGCCAGCAGCTTGGGTTCAGGGGGCCGCACTGGAAACACCATATATTTT. Translated: CASSLGSGGRTGNTIYF.

The rearrangement links TRBV27 to TRBJ1-5; TRBD1 is a possible D gene (6 bases). Germline CDR1 and CDR2: MNHEY and SMNVEV (reference sequence). Trimming removed 2 bases from V and 1 base from J, with 12 bases in between. CDR3 length: 16 residues. The DNA of the CDR3 is TGTGCCAGCAGTTTAGGGGGGGCCCCGAGCAATCAGCCCCAGCATTTT. Protein product: CASSLGGAPSNQPQHF.

This clone has only one observation. The rearrangement links TRBV30 to TRBJ1-1; 7 bases align to TRBD1. The J segment lost 1 base and the V segment lost 3 bases, leaving 8 bases of the junction unmatched. Germline V lookup: CDR1 GTSNPN, CDR2 SVGIG (reference sequence). CDR3 size: 15 residues. CDR3 region: CAWSGTGTANTEAFF. The CDR3 coding sequence is TGTGCCTGGAGCGGAACCGGGACAGCGAACACTGAAGCTTTCTTT.

V usage is TRBV9 and J usage is TRBJ2-1; 12 bases are shared with TRBD2. CDR1 is SGDLS, CDR2 YYNGEE, per germline. V was pared by 3 bases and J by 4 bases, with 5 bases of the junction left unmatched. The CDR3 sequence is 16 residues long. The CDR3 DNA is TGTGCCAGCAGCGCCCCAGGACTAGCGGGGTACAATGAGCAGTTCTTC. This sequence encodes CASSAPGLAGYNEQFF.

The rearrangement links TRBV3-1 (or the pseudogene TRBV3-2) to TRBJ2-3; weak D call: TRBD2 (6 bases). This CDR3 region has 15 residues. Germline values: CDR1 LGHDT, CDR2 YNNKEL (reference sequence). Trimming removed 4 bases from V and 0 bases from J, with 11 bases in between. CDR3 in amino acids: CASSPGGVSTDTQYF. The CDR3, as DNA: TGTGCCAGCAGCCCCGGGGGAGTGAGCACAGATACGCAGTATTTT.

This clone was counted once. This chain connects TRBV7-2 to TRBJ2-3, with 10 nucleotides matching TRBD2. CDR1 is SGHTA, CDR2 FQGNSA, per germline. CDR3 size: 16 residues. Losses at the gene ends were 6 bases for V and 2 bases for J; bases not matched to a gene: 8. Here the CDR3 reads CASRTLAGAATDTQYF. CDR3 DNA sequence: TGTGCCAGCAGGACCCTAGCGGGAGCGGCCACAGATACGCAGTATTTT. Together with reference TRBV7-2 and TRBJ2-3, the CDR3 gives the full variable domain: GAGVSQSPSNKVTEKGKDVELRCDPISGHTALYWYRQSLGQGLEFLIYFQGNSAPDKSGLPSDRFSAERTGGSVSTLTIQRTQQEDSAVYLCASRTLAGAATDTQYFGPGTRLTVL.

The chain joins TRBV18 to TRBJ1-2; D not resolved. The CDR3 sequence is 16 residues long. CDR1 and CDR2 (germline): KGHSH, LQKENI. V lost 2 bases and J 3 bases, leaving 16 bases between the germline ends. CDR3 in DNA: TGTGCCAGCTCACCAGTCTCCGGGGTTGGGGACTATGGCTACACCTTC. It translates to CASSPVSGVGDYGYTF.

The chain has TRBV3-1 (or the pseudogene TRBV3-2) and TRBJ1-1; TRBD1 is a possible D gene (5 bases). This CDR3 has 16 residues. Trimming took off 2 bases at V and 3 bases at J, with 16 bases between the two ends. The germline V gene has CDR1 LGHDT and CDR2 YNNKEL (reference sequence). CDR3 coding DNA: TGTGCCAGCAGCCAAAGGGCCTCTGGGACTTACACTGAAGCTTTCTTT. Encoded protein: CASSQRASGTYTEAFF.

The V gene is TRBV19, the J gene TRBJ2-3, with 12 bases aligning to TRBD2. Germline trimming cut 7 bases from V and 1 base from J; bases unmatched to any gene: 3. This CDR3 region has 15 residues. In germline, CDR1 is LNHDA, CDR2 SQIVND (reference sequence). CDR3 nucleotide sequence: TGTGCCAGTAAGACTAGCGGGAGTGGCACAGATACGCAGTATTTT. This encodes CASKTSGSGTDTQYF. Using reference TRBV19 and TRBJ2-3 for the parts outside the CDR3, the full variable domain is DGGITQSPKYLFRKEGQNVTLSCEQNLNHDAMYWYRQDPGQGLRLIYYSQIVNDFQKGDIAEGYSVSREKKESFPLTVTSAQKNPTAFYLCASKTSGSGTDTQYFGPGTRLTVL.

The rearrangement links TRBV28 to TRBJ1-6; a possible D gene is TRBD1 (6 bases). This CDR3 spans 13 amino acids. The germline V and J ends were trimmed by 1 base and 9 bases, with 7 bases remaining between them. The germline V gene encodes CDR1 MDHEN and CDR2 SYDVKM. DNA of the CDR3: TGTGCCAGCAGTTTATCCAGGGGTTCACCCCTCCACTTT. The encoded protein is CASSLSRGSPLHF.

The V call is TRBV6-4, the J call TRBJ1-1; no clear D. Germline loops: CDR1 MRHNA, CDR2 SNTAGT. The V and J ends lost 4 bases and 1 base respectively, with 7 bases between them. There are 13 residues in the CDR3. CDR3 DNA sequence: TGTGCCAGCAGTGTTACTGAGAACACTGAAGCTTTCTTT. This translates into CASSVTENTEAFF.

The chain couples TRBV6-5 to TRBJ1-1; 7 bases agree with TRBD1. CDR3 length: 14 residues. The trim removed 4 bases at V and 6 bases at J, leaving 8 bases unmatched. CDR1 is MNHEY, CDR2 SVGAGI, per germline. CDR3 loop: CASSSPTGFPEAFF. CDR3 bases: TGTGCCAGCAGTTCCCCGACAGGGTTTCCTGAAGCTTTCTTT.

The chain recombines TRBV20-1 with TRBJ2-7; TRBD1 is a possible D gene (5 bases). The V end was cut by 4 bases, the J end by 2 bases, with 6 bases between. Germline V gene data show CDR1 as DFQATT and CDR2 as SNEGSKA (reference sequence). CDR3 size: 11 residues. The CDR3 DNA reads TGCAGTGCTATGGACACCTACGAGCAGTACTTC. This encodes CSAMDTYEQYF.

The chain has TRBV5-1 and TRBJ1-1; no clear D. This CDR3 is built from 17 residues. CDR1 and CDR2 from the germline V gene are SGHRS and YFSETQ. Trimming shortened V by 4 bases and J by 0 bases, and 19 bases separated the two germline ends. The CDR3 sequence: CASSPSGRVMLNTEAFF. CDR3 coding DNA: TGCGCCAGCAGCCCGAGCGGGCGGGTAATGCTGAACACTGAAGCTTTCTTT.

The chain recombines TRBV5-8 with TRBJ2-3; no clear D gene. The CDR3 runs to 17 residues. Germline V gene data show CDR1 as SGHTS and CDR2 as YDEGEE. Deletions cut 4 bases from V and 2 bases from J, with 20 bases between. CDR3 loop: CASSHGIGQEVTDTQYF. CDR3 coding DNA: TGTGCCAGCAGCCACGGTATCGGCCAAGAGGTCACAGATACGCAGTATTTT.

V usage is TRBV7-9 and J usage is TRBJ2-7; TRBD2 aligns across 9 bases. CDR3 length: 15 amino acids. Germline V gives CDR1 SEHNR, CDR2 FQNEAQ (reference sequence). Unmatched junction bases numbered 8, after V lost 3 bases and J lost 5 bases. The CDR3 DNA follows: TGTGCCAGCAGCTTTCTGGCGGGAGGGCTTGACGAGCAGTACTTC. It is translated as CASSFLAGGLDEQYF.

This chain uses TRBV3-1 (or the pseudogene TRBV3-2) with TRBJ2-5; D is possibly TRBD1 (5 bases). This CDR3 region has 14 residues. Germline lookup yields CDR1 LGHDT and CDR2 YNNKEL (reference sequence). V was shortened by 3 bases and J by 4 bases, with 12 bases between the two germline ends. The CDR3 sequence: CASSQGLRGETQYF. The CDR3 coding sequence is TGTGCCAGCAGCCAGGGGCTTAGAGGAGAGACCCAGTACTTC.

This clone was observed a single time. This chain joins TRBV29-1 and TRBJ2-1; 10 nucleotides agree with TRBD2. The CDR3 has 16 residues. V gave up 4 bases and J gave up 8 bases; unmatched junction bases: 14. From germline, CDR1 is SQVTM and CDR2 ANQGSEA. The CDR3 sequence: CSVVLPSSGSSDEQFF. The CDR3 nucleotides are TGCAGCGTTGTGCTCCCCTCTAGCGGGAGTTCCGATGAGCAGTTCTTC.

This rearrangement joins TRBV30 to TRBJ1-1; TRBD1 matches at 7 bases. This CDR3 comprises 13 residues. The V segment lost 1 base and the J segment 1 base; nucleotides outside the gene matches: 0. The germline V gene encodes CDR1 GTSNPN and CDR2 SVGIG (reference sequence). The CDR3 protein is CAWSAGGNTEAFF. As DNA, the CDR3 is TGTGCCTGGAGTGCAGGGGGGAACACTGAAGCTTTCTTT.

A single count supports this clone. V is TRBV27 and J is TRBJ2-7; 7 bases line up with TRBD2. The germline gives CDR1 MNHEY, CDR2 SMNVEV (reference sequence). The CDR3 length is 15 residues. J was trimmed by 7 bases and V by 3 bases; bases with no gene match: 12. In DNA, the CDR3 is TGTGCCAGCAGTTTTGGTAGCGGGTTTTCGGCAGAGCAGTACTTC. This gives the protein CASSFGSGFSAEQYF.

The count of this clone is one. V and J are TRBV2 and TRBJ2-2; 15 bases fit TRBD2. The CDR3 has 16 residues. V shed 4 bases and J 7 bases; nucleotides not matched to a gene: 4. Per germline, CDR1 SNHLY and CDR2 FYNNEI. DNA for the CDR3: TGTGCCAGCAGTGGAAGGACTAGCGGGGGGGTCGGGGAGCTGTTTTTT. It translates to CASSGRTSGGVGELFF.

This clone is a singleton in its sample. This sequence joins TRBV11-1 and TRBJ1-1; 8 bases match TRBD1. Germline V gives CDR1 SGHAT, CDR2 FQDESV (reference sequence). The CDR3 extends over 15 amino acids. V was clipped by 5 bases and J by 0 bases; unmatched bases: 5. CDR3 sequence: CASSGWDRMNTEAFF. The CDR3 coding sequence is TGTGCCAGCAGCGGCTGGGACAGGATGAACACTGAAGCTTTCTTT.

V usage is TRBV6-5 and J usage is TRBJ1-1; 8 bases align to TRBD1. The CDR3 runs 11 residues. Trimming at V came to 11 bases and at J to 6 bases, leaving 5 bases not matched to a gene. Germline CDR1 MNHEY, CDR2 SVGAGI. The CDR3 DNA is TGTGCCGGTCAACAGGGGGCTGAAGCTTTCTTT. Its protein product is CAGQQGAEAFF.

V usage is TRBV6-5 and J usage is TRBJ2-7; 8 bases line up with TRBD1. CDR1 and CDR2 from the germline V gene are MNHEY and SVGAGI. V gave up 6 bases and J gave up 3 bases; unmatched junction bases: 7. This CDR3 is built from 14 residues. The CDR3 is CASRRDRGFYEQYF. The CDR3 DNA follows: TGTGCCAGCAGACGAGACAGGGGATTCTACGAGCAGTACTTC.